The T cell receptor (beta chain) described here comes from a study of Graves' ophthalmopathy and Graves' hyperthyroidism. For this clonotype: The antigen is undetermined.

The CDR3 length is 15 residues. CDR1 DFQATT and CDR2 SNEGSKA come from the germline V gene (reference sequence). V shed 6 bases, J shed 3 bases, and the junction held 9 bases outside the gene matches. Study outcomes and limitations: Blood also held most thyroid clonotypes expanded above 0.001 frequency.

TCR beta CDR3 regions were amplified from RNA transcripts. The authors performed first-round RT-PCR with HTBI primers and then a second-round multiplex PCR. A single record per CDR3 protein comes from TCRdb applying MiXCR to the multiplex PCR reads. Seen here are 620,000 or so distinct CDR3 sequences, over 20% observed once, and the top ten hold approximately 7.7%. This sequence originates from a woman aged 18-29 years with stable Graves' hyperthyroidism. Some clones in this sample may be carry-over from other donors' samples. Source material: peripheral blood. The J gene is TRBJ2-7, the V gene TRBV20-1; 12 positions match TRBD2. The DNA for the CDR3 is TGCAGTGCCCCCGGACTAGCGGGGCTACGCTACGAGCAGTACTTC. Translating gives CSAPGLAGLRYEQYF.